Presented here are 8 T cell receptor beta chains from one specimen sequenced in a study of cytomegalovirus exposure and HLA in healthy donors. Profiled with immunoSEQ multiplex PCR; TCRdb holds only in-frame clones, not every one. The table shows under 200,000 clones, with under 90% occurring only once. Sequencing input: PBMCs. The receptors here all came from a man between 18 and 35 years old in good health and CMV-seropositive.

V and J are TRBV9 and TRBJ2-6; 9 nucleotides align to TRBD1. The CDR3 runs 16 residues. V shed 2 bases, J shed 0 bases, and the junction held 0 bases outside the gene matches. Germline V gene sequence: CDR1 SGDLS, CDR2 YYNGEE. Written as DNA, the CDR3 is TGTGCCAGCAGCGTGGACAGGGGCTCTGGGGCCAACGTCCTGACTTTC. Its translation is CASSVDRGSGANVLTF.

The chain uses TRBV11-2 and TRBJ2-1, with 7 bases aligning to TRBD1. Germline loops: CDR1 SGHAT, CDR2 FQNNGV. CDR3 size: 16 residues. V lost 5 bases to trimming and J lost 1 base; unmatched junction nucleotides: 8. The CDR3 loop reads CASSESTGYSYNEQFF. CDR3 DNA: TGTGCCAGCAGCGAATCGACAGGGTATTCCTACAATGAGCAGTTCTTC.

The rearrangement uses TRBV19 and TRBJ2-3; D may be TRBD2 (5 bases). Trimming stripped 7 bases from V and 0 bases from J, with 14 bases between. This CDR3 is 15 amino acids long. Germline CDR1 and CDR2: LNHDA and SQIVND (reference sequence). This CDR3 reads CASTWGVSSTDTQYF. The CDR3 nucleotides are TGTGCCAGTACGTGGGGAGTATCTAGCACAGATACGCAGTATTTT.

The chain has TRBV18 and TRBJ1-3; D uncertain. Germline CDR1 KGHSH, CDR2 LQKENI. With 2 bases removed from V and 0 bases from J, the gap between germline ends came to 11 bases. The length of the CDR3 is 16 residues. CDR3 DNA sequence: TGTGCCAGCTCACCAAGCTTAATTGGCTCTGGAAACACCATATATTTT. This translates into CASSPSLIGSGNTIYF.

This clone has only one observation. The chain combines TRBV2 with TRBJ2-7; the match to TRBD2 covers 7 bases. Germline V gene lookup returns CDR1 SNHLY and CDR2 FYNNEI. CDR3 length equals 14 residues. J lost 5 bases, V lost 5 bases, and 9 bases had no gene match. The CDR3 bases are TGTGCCAGCAGTTGGGGGGAGGGTATAGACGAGCAGTACTTC. Protein product: CASSWGEGIDEQYF. The complete variable domain, with remaining parts taken from reference TRBV2 and TRBJ2-7, reads EPEVTQTPSHQVTQMGQEVILRCVPISNHLYFYWYRQILGQKVEFLVSFYNNEISEKSEIFDDQFSVERPDGSNFTLKIRSTKLEDSAMYFCASSWGEGIDEQYFGPGTRLTVT.

This chain uses TRBV2 with TRBJ2-2; TRBD1 is a possible D gene (6 bases). The V gene lost 8 bases and the J gene lost 4 bases, with 11 bases spanning the gap. This CDR3 is built from 13 residues. Germline V CDR1 and CDR2: SNHLY, FYNNEI. For the CDR3, the DNA is TGTGCCAGCTTGGGACAAGTCACCGGGGAGCTGTTTTTT. Encoded protein: CASLGQVTGELFF.

Here the CDR3 DNA reads TGCGCCAGCAGCAGGGGACTAGCGGGAGGCCGGCTATACAATGAGCAGTTCTTC. Its protein is CASSRGLAGGRLYNEQFF. V and J are TRBV5-1 and TRBJ2-1, with TRBD2 identical over 15 bases. With V trimmed by 4 bases and J by 4 bases, 9 bases remained unmatched. The CDR3 has 18 amino acids. Germline CDR1 SGHRS, CDR2 YFSETQ.

This chain uses TRBV27 with TRBJ1-5, with D unresolved. The ends were cut back, 8 bases at V and 9 bases at J, with 17 bases in the middle. This CDR3 has 13 amino acids. Per the germline V gene, CDR1 is MNHEY and CDR2 is SMNVEV (reference sequence). The CDR3 spells CASRWREFSPQHF. CDR3 bases: TGTGCCAGCCGATGGAGGGAATTTTCGCCCCAGCATTTT.